A selection of T cell receptor beta chains follows, all from one sample in a study of shared clonotypes between healthy human individuals. Measured with immunoSEQ multiplex PCR; TCRdb has only the in-frame clones, and not every one. The sample contains millions of clones, around 96% of which appear only once. Input material: naive CD8+ T cells sorted from blood. These receptors were collected from a man aged 18 to 29 in good health. CDR3s include the opening cysteine and the closing phenylalanine or tryptophan. A D gene is named only where the DNA matches it firmly. A clone size is listed for some rows: how often the clone was seen (once, few, many), or a class if it is expanded.

>TRBV7-9|NA|TRBJ2-2|TRBD2
CASSLGASGNTGELFF
TGTGCCAGCAGCTTAGGGGCTAGCGGGAACACCGGGGAGCTGTTTTTT
>TRBV7-9|few|TRBJ2-7|NA
CASSLGGVYEQYF
TGTGCCAGCAGCTTAGGTGGAGTCTACGAGCAGTACTTC
>TRBV6-5|NA|TRBJ2-2|TRBD2
CASTSDGGGTGELFF
TGTGCCAGCACTTCCGATGGGGGAGGGACCGGGGAGCTGTTTTTT
>TRBV5-6|NA|TRBJ1-2|NA
CASSLGASSYGYTF
TGTGCCAGCAGCTTGGGGGCCAGCTCCTATGGCTACACCTTC
>TRBV7-9|NA|TRBJ2-7|NA
CASSSDSTYEQYF
TGTGCCAGCAGCTCTGACAGTACCTACGAGCAGTACTTC
>TRBV7-2|once|TRBJ1-1|NA
CASSLGGEGLNTEAFF
TGTGCCAGCAGCTTAGGAGGGGAAGGGCTGAACACTGAAGCTTTCTTT
>TRBV7-9|NA|TRBJ1-1|NA
CASTRDTNTEAFF
TGTGCCAGCACCCGGGACACCAACACTGAAGCTTTCTTT
>TRBV9|NA|TRBJ1-1|TRBD1
CASSPKDRGRRDEAFF
TGTGCCAGCAGCCCAAAGGACAGGGGGCGGCGGGATGAAGCTTTCTTT
>TRBV30|NA|TRBJ2-7|NA
CAWSVLSEDHSYEQYF
TGTGCCTGGAGTGTACTATCGGAGGACCACTCCTACGAGCAGTACTTC
>TRBV29-1|NA|TRBJ1-2|NA
CSVAEENYGYTF
TGCAGCGTTGCTGAAGAGAACTATGGCTACACCTTC
>TRBV28|NA|TRBJ2-7|NA
CASSLKGGRYEQYF
TGTGCCAGCAGTCTGAAAGGGGGGCGCTACGAGCAGTACTTC
>TRBV4-2|NA|TRBJ2-3|NA
CASSQVADTQYF
TGTGCCAGCAGCCAAGTTGCAGATACGCAGTATTTT
>TRBV18|NA|TRBJ2-6|NA
CASSPGLSGANVLTF
TGTGCCAGCTCACCAGGACTCTCCGGGGCCAACGTCCTGACTTTC
>TRBV4-1|NA|TRBJ1-2|TRBD1
CASSQVGQGKGYTF
TGCGCCAGCAGCCAAGTGGGACAGGGGAAAGGCTACACCTTC
>TRBV19|NA|TRBJ2-2|TRBD1
CASSFAWTGVGTGELFF
TGTGCCAGTAGTTTCGCCTGGACAGGGGTGGGCACCGGGGAGCTGTTTTTT
>TRBV13|once|TRBJ2-5|NA
CASSYGSQETQYF
TGTGCCAGCAGCTACGGAAGCCAAGAGACCCAGTACTTC
>TRBV7-2|NA|TRBJ2-7|NA
CASSQPGLSYEQYF
TGTGCCAGCAGCCAACCGGGACTTTCCTACGAGCAGTACTTC
>TRBV15|NA|TRBJ2-2|NA
CATSRVSGELFF
TGTGCCACCAGCAGAGTAAGCGGGGAGCTGTTTTTT
>TRBV10-3|NA|TRBJ1-2|NA
CAEPSGRGLGYTF
TGTGCCGAACCGTCAGGCAGGGGCCTTGGCTACACCTTC
>TRBV29-1|NA|TRBJ2-7|NA
CSVEDGQGSEQYF
TGCAGCGTTGAAGACGGTCAGGGATCCGAGCAGTACTTC
>TRBV19|once|TRBJ1-5|TRBD1
CASRTGRNSNQPQHF
TGTGCCAGTAGGACAGGGCGCAATAGCAATCAGCCCCAGCATTTT
>TRBV29-1|NA|TRBJ2-2|NA
CSVEGRVTGELFF
TGCAGCGTTGAAGGCAGGGTCACCGGGGAGCTGTTTTTT
>TRBV5-1|NA|TRBJ2-1|NA
CASSDRNNEQFF
TGCGCCAGCAGCGACAGGAACAATGAGCAGTTCTTC
>TRBV27|NA|TRBJ2-3|TRBD2
CARSKPHAGGASDTQYF
TGTGCCAGAAGTAAACCTCATGCGGGAGGGGCGTCAGATACGCAGTATTTT
>TRBV5-6|NA|TRBJ1-4|NA
CASSLFDEKLFF
TGTGCCAGCAGCTTGTTTGATGAAAAACTGTTTTTT
>TRBV28|NA|TRBJ1-1|NA
CASAPMNTEAFF
TGTGCCAGTGCCCCCATGAACACTGAAGCTTTCTTT
>TRBV6-6|NA|TRBJ2-1|TRBD2
CASSYGGSGMNEQFF
TGTGCCAGCAGTTACGGGGGGAGCGGGATGAACGAGCAGTTCTTC
>TRBV7-6|NA|TRBJ2-7|NA
CASSSTGSNEQYF
TGTGCCAGCAGCTCTACAGGGTCGAACGAGCAGTACTTC
>TRBV7-9|NA|TRBJ2-1|NA
CASSLALGGQTYNEQFF
TGTGCCAGCAGCTTAGCCCTAGGGGGACAAACCTACAATGAGCAGTTCTTC
>TRBV7-6|NA|TRBJ1-2|NA
CASSPSVSNYGYTF
TGTGCCAGCAGCCCGTCAGTTTCTAACTATGGCTACACCTTC
>TRBV7-8|NA|TRBJ2-3|NA
CASSGDPDTQYF
TGTGCCAGCAGCGGGGATCCCGATACGCAGTATTTT
>TRBV2|few|TRBJ1-2|NA
CASSEALGRANYGYTF
TGTGCCAGCAGTGAAGCGCTTGGGCGGGCTAACTATGGCTACACCTTC
>TRBV7-8|NA|TRBJ2-5|TRBD1
CASSWGQELQETQYF
TGTGCCAGCAGCTGGGGACAGGAGCTCCAAGAGACCCAGTACTTC
>TRBV7-8|NA|TRBJ2-7|NA
CASSLVSVPRAYEQYF
TGTGCCAGCAGCTTAGTATCGGTTCCGAGAGCCTACGAGCAGTACTTC
>TRBV11-2|NA|TRBJ2-3|TRBD2
CASSSWGREGDTQYF
TGTGCCAGCAGCTCCTGGGGCAGGGAGGGCGATACGCAGTATTTT
>TRBV9|NA|TRBJ2-7|NA
CASSVGGGEQYF
TGTGCCAGCAGCGTAGGAGGGGGCGAGCAGTACTTC
>TRBV7-8|NA|TRBJ2-3|NA
CASRNTSTDTQYF
TGTGCCAGCAGGAACACAAGCACAGATACGCAGTATTTT
>TRBV19|NA|TRBJ2-7|TRBD1
CASSPGQASYEQYF
TGTGCCAGTAGTCCGGGACAGGCGTCCTACGAGCAGTACTTC
>TRBV27|NA|TRBJ1-4|TRBD1
CASSLTGASTNEKLFF
TGTGCCAGCAGTTTAACAGGGGCCTCAACTAATGAAAAACTGTTTTTT
>TRBV10-3|NA|TRBJ2-2|TRBD2
CAISPSGSNTGELFF
TGTGCCATCAGTCCGAGCGGGAGTAACACCGGGGAGCTGTTTTTT
>TRBV18|NA|TRBJ2-3|TRBD1
CASSPLPRTGSEDTQYF
TGTGCCAGCTCACCCCTCCCTAGGACAGGGTCGGAAGATACGCAGTATTTT
>TRBV7-8|NA|TRBJ2-2|NA
CASSLALGRDGISSTGELFF
TGTGCCAGCAGCTTAGCCCTTGGCAGGGATGGGATTAGTAGCACCGGGGAGCTGTTTTTT
>TRBV18|NA|TRBJ2-2|NA
CASSATQGENTGELFF
TGTGCCAGCTCAGCGACTCAGGGAGAAAACACCGGGGAGCTGTTTTTT
>TRBV2|NA|TRBJ2-7|NA
CASSSGEGVSYEQYF
TGTGCCAGCAGTTCCGGCGAGGGGGTCTCCTACGAGCAGTACTTC
>TRBV6-5|NA|TRBJ2-1|NA
CASSFSGGAYNEQFF
TGTGCCAGCAGTTTCTCTGGCGGGGCGTACAATGAGCAGTTCTTC
>TRBV10-3|once|TRBJ1-1|NA
CAISGQPGGNTEAFF
TGTGCCATCAGTGGACAGCCGGGAGGGAACACTGAAGCTTTCTTT
>TRBV27|NA|TRBJ2-5|TRBD1
CASSLSGTGDEETQYF
TGTGCCAGCAGTTTATCTGGGACAGGGGATGAGGAGACCCAGTACTTC
>TRBV6-6|NA|TRBJ1-6|NA
CASELADIYNSPLHF
TGTGCCAGCGAACTAGCGGACATTTATAATTCACCCCTCCACTTT
>TRBV4-3|NA|TRBJ1-1|NA
CASSRILGSDTEAFF
TGCGCCAGCAGCCGTATACTCGGGTCGGACACTGAAGCTTTCTTT